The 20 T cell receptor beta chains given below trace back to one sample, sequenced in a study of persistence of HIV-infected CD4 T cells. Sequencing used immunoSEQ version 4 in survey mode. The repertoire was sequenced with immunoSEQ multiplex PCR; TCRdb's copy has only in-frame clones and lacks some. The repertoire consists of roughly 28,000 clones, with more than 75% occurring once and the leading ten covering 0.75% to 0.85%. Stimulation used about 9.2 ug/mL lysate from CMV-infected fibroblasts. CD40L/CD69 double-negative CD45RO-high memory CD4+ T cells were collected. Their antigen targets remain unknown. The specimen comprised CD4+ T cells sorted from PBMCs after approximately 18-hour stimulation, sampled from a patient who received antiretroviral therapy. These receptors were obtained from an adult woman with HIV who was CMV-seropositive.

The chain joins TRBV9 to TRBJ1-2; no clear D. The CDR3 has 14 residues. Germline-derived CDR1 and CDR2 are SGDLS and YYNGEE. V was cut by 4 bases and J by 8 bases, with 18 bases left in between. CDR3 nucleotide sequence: TGTGCCAGCAGCTTAGGCCCGGGAGAGGCGGGCTACACCTTC. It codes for CASSLGPGEAGYTF.

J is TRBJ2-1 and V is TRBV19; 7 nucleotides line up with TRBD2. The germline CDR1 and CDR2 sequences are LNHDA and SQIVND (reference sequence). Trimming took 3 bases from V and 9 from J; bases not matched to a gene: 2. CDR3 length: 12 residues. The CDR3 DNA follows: TGTGCCAGTAGTATTGGCGGGAGTGAGCAGTTCTTC. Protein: CASSIGGSEQFF. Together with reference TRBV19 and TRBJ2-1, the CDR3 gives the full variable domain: DGGITQSPKYLFRKEGQNVTLSCEQNLNHDAMYWYRQDPGQGLRLIYYSQIVNDFQKGDIAEGYSVSREKKESFPLTVTSAQKNPTAFYLCASSIGGSEQFFGPGTRLTVL.

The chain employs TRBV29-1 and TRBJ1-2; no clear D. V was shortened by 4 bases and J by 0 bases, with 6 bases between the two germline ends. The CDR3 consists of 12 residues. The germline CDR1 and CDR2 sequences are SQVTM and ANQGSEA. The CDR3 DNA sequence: TGCAGCGTTGGCTCAGCTAACTATGGCTACACCTTC. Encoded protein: CSVGSANYGYTF.

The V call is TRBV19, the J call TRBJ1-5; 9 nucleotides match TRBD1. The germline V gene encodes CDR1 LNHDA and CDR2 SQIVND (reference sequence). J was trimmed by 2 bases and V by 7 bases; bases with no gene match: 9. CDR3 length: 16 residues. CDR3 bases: TGTGCCAGTAAAGGACAGGGGTTGGTTGGCAATCAGCCCCAGCATTTT. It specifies CASKGQGLVGNQPQHF.

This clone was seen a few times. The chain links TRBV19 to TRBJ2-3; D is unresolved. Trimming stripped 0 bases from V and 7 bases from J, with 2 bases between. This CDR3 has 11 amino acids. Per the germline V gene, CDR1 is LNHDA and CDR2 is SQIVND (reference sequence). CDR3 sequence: CASSIEYTQYF. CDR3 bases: TGTGCCAGTAGTATAGAGTATACGCAGTATTTT.

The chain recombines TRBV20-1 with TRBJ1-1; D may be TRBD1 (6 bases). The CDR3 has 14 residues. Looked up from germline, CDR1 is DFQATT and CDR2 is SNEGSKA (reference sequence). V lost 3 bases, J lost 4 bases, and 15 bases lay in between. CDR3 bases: TGCAGTGCTAGTAAGGTCATCAGGGGCACTGAAGCTTTCTTT. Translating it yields CSASKVIRGTEAFF.

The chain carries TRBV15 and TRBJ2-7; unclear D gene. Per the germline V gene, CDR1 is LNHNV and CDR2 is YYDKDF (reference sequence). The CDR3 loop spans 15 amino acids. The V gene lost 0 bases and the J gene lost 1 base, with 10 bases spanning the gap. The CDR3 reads CATSRDVGVSYEQYV. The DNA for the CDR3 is TGTGCCACCAGCAGAGATGTTGGGGTTTCCTACGAGCAGTACGTC.

CDR3 sequence: CASSSQQGLGNQPQHF. CDR3 DNA sequence: TGTGCCAGTAGTAGCCAACAGGGGCTTGGCAATCAGCCCCAGCATTTT. The rearrangement uses TRBV19 and TRBJ1-5, with 7 bases that match TRBD1. V was clipped by 4 bases and J by 2 bases; unmatched bases: 8. The CDR3 contains 16 residues. Per the germline V gene, CDR1 is LNHDA and CDR2 is SQIVND (reference sequence).

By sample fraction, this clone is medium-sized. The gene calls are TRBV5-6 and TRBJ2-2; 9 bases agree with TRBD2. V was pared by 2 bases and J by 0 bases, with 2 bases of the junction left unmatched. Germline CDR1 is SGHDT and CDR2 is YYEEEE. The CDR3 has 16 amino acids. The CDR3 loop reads CASSFRTSANTGELFF. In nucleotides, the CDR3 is TGTGCCAGCAGCTTCCGGACTAGCGCGAACACCGGGGAGCTGTTTTTT.

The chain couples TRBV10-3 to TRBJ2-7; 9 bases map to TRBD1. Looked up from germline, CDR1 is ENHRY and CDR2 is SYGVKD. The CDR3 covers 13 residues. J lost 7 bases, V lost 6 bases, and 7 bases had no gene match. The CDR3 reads CAISKQGAEEQYV. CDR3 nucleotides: TGTGCCATCAGCAAACAGGGGGCGGAGGAGCAGTACGTC.

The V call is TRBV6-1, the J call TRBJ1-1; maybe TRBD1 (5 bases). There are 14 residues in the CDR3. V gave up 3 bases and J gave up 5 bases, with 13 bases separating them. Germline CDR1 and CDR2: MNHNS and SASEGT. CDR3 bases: TGTGCCAGCAGTGACCTCGGGGCCCCAACTGAAGCTTTCTTT. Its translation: CASSDLGAPTEAFF.

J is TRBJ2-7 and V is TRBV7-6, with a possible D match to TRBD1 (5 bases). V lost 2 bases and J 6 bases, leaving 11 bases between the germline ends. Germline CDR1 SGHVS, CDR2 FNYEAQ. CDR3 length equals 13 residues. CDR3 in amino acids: CASSLSGASEQYF. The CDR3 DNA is TGTGCCAGCAGCTTATCTGGGGCTTCCGAGCAGTACTTC.

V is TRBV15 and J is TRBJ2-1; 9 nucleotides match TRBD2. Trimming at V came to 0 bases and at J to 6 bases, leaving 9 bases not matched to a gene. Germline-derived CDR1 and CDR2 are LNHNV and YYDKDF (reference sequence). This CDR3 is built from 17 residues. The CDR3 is CATSREYGGGAANEQFF. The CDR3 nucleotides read TGTGCCACCAGCAGAGAGTACGGCGGGGGGGCCGCCAATGAGCAGTTCTTC.

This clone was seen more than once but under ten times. CDR3 loop: CASRRQAGSGYGYTF. For the CDR3, the DNA is TGTGCCAGCAGAAGACAGGCAGGGAGTGGCTATGGCTACACCTTC. This rearrangement joins TRBV6-5 to TRBJ1-2; D perhaps matches TRBD1 (6 bases). The length of the CDR3 is 15 residues. Germline V gene data show CDR1 as MNHEY and CDR2 as SVGAGI. Trimming took off 6 bases at V and 4 bases at J, with 18 bases between the two ends.

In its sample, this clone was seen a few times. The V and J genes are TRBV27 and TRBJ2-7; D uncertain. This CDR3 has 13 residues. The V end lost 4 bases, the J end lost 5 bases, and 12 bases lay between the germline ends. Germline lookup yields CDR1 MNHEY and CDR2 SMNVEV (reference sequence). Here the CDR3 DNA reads TGTGCCAGCAGTTATTCCAATCCCCACGAGCAGTACTTC. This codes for CASSYSNPHEQYF.

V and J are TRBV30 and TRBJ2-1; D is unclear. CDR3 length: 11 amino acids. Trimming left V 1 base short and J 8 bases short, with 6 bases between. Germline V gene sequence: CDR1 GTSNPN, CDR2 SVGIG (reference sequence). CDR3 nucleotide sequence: TGTGCCTGGAGTGGGTTGGATGAGCAGTTCTTC. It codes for CAWSGLDEQFF.

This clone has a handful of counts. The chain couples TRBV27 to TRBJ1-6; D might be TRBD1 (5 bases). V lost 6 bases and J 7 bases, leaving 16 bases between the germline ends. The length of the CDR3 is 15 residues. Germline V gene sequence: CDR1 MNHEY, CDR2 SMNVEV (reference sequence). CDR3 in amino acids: CASRFTGTLNSPLHF. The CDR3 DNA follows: TGTGCCAGCAGATTTACCGGGACTTTAAATTCACCCCTCCACTTT.

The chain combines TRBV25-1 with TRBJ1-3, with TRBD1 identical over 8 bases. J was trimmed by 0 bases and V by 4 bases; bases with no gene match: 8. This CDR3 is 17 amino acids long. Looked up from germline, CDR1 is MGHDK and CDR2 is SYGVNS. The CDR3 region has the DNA TGTGCCAGCAGTGTTGGGACAGGCTCCAACTCTGGAAACACCATATATTTT. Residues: CASSVGTGSNSGNTIYF. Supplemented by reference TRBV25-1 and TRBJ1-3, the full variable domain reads EADIYQTPRYLVIGTGKKITLECSQTMGHDKMYWYQQDPGMELHLIHYSYGVNSTEKGDLSSESTVSRIRTEHFPLTLESARPSHTSQYLCASSVGTGSNSGNTIYFGEGSWLTVV.

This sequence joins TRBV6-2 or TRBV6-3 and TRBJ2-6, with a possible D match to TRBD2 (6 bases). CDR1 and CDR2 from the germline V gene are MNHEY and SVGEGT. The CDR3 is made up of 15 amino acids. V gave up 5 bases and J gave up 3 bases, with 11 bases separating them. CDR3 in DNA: TGTGCCAGCAGTCCCCGGAGGGATGGGGCCAACGTCCTGACTTTC. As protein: CASSPRRDGANVLTF.

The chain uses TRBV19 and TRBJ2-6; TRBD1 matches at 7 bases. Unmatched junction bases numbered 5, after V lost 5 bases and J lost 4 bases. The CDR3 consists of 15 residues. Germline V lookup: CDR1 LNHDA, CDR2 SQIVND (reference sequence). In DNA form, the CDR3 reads TGTGCCAGTAGTCCGACAGGGTCGGGGGCCAACGTCCTGACTTTC. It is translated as CASSPTGSGANVLTF.